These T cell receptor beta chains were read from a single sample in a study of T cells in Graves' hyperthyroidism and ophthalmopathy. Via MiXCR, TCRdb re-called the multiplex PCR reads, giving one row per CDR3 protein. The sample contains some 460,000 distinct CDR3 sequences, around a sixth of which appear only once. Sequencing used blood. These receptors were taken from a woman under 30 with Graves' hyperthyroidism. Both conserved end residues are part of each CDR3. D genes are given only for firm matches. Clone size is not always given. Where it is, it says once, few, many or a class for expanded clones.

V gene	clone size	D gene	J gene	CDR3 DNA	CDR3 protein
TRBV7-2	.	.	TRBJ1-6	TGTGCCAGCAGCTTCTTACCACAAGCTTATAATTCACCCCTCCACTTT	CASSFLPQAYNSPLHF
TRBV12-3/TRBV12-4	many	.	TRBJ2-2	TGTGCCAGCAGTTTGGGACCCTCCTACACCGGGGAGCTGTTTTTT	CASSLGPSYTGELFF
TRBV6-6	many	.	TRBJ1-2	TGTGCCAGCAGTTACTCGAGGCAGGGGAACTATGGCTACACCTTC	CASSYSRQGNYGYTF
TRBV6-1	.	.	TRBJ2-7	TGTGCCAGCAGTGATTGGACAGAGTACGAGCAGTACTTC	CASSDWTEYEQYF
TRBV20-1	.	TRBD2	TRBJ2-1	TGCAGTGCTAGAGGGGGGATCGCTGAGCGGGGGTACAATGAGCAGTTCTTC	CSARGGIAERGYNEQFF
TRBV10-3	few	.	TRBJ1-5	TGTGCCATCAGTGCAGGGGATAGCAATCAGCCCCAGCATTTT	CAISAGDSNQPQHF
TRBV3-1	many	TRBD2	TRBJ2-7	TGTGCCAGCAGCCAAGGCGGGAGCGGGGGCAACGAGCAGTACTTC	CASSQGGSGGNEQYF
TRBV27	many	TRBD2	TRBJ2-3	TGTGCCAGCAGTCAAGGACTAGCGGGAGTCCAAAGCACAGATACGCAGTATTTT	CASSQGLAGVQSTDTQYF
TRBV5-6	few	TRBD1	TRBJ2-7	TGTGCCAGCACCGCGGGACAGGGGGCGGGGGAGCAGTACTTC	CASTAGQGAGEQYF
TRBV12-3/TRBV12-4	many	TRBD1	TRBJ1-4	TGTGCCAGCAGCCGGACAGGGACCAGCAATGAAAAACTGTTTTTT	CASSRTGTSNEKLFF
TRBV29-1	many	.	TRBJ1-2	TGCAGCGTTGAAGACAGGCCGAACTATGGCTACACCTTC	CSVEDRPNYGYTF
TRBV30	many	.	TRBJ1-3	TGTGCCTGGAGTGTACCCATCTCTGGAAACACCATATATTTT	CAWSVPISGNTIYF
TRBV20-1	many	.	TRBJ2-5	TGCAGTGCTAGACGAGGGAGTCTAGAGACCCAGTACTTC	CSARRGSLETQYF
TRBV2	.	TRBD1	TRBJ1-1	TGTGCCAGCAGTGAAGCAGGACAGGGGAAGCGAGAAGCTTTCTTT	CASSEAGQGKREAFF
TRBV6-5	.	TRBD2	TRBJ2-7	TGTGCCAGCAGTTACCCCGGGACTAGCGGATCCGAGCAGTACTTC	CASSYPGTSGSEQYF
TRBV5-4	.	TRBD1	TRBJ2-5	TGTGCCAGCAGACGGGACAGGGATGTGGAGACCCAGTACTTC	CASRRDRDVETQYF
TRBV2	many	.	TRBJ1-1	TGTGCCAGCAGTGAAAGGGAAGAGGGACGCACTGAAGCTTTCTTT	CASSEREEGRTEAFF
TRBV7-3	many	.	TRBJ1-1	TGTGCCAGCAGCTTACAGGGCAGGGAGAACACTGAAGCTTTCTTT	CASSLQGRENTEAFF
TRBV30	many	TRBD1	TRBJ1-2	TGTGCCTGGAGTCTCATCAGGGGGACCTATGGCTACACCTTC	CAWSLIRGTYGYTF
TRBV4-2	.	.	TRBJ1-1	TGTGCCAGCAGCCAAGATCCACGGATGACTGAAGCTTTCTTT	CASSQDPRMTEAFF
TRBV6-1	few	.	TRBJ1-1	TGTGCCAGCACAGGACGGATGTTCGCTGAAGCTTTCTTT	CASTGRMFAEAFF
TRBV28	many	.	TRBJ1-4	TGTGCCAGCAGTTTATGTATGGGGGGAGTGTGTGAAAAACTGTTTTTT	CASSLCMGGVCEKLFF